This is a list of T cell receptor beta chains from one sample in a study of CD4 T cells in relation to SARS-CoV-2 and coronaviruses. For these TCRs, the target antigens are not known. The assay was immunoSEQ multiplex PCR, and TCRdb's table has in-frame clones only and misses some. Here the sample spans tens of thousands of clones, 76% being singletons. The sample taken for sequencing was CD4+ T cells from PBMCs, cultured in vitro. The source of these receptors is a human donor in good health. Both conserved end residues are part of each CDR3. A D gene is named only where the DNA matches it firmly. A row's size may be missing; if present it is once, few, many or a size class.

d_gene	j_gene	v_gene	len	abundance	CDR3nt	CDR3aa
TRBD2	TRBJ2-2	TRBV7-9	15	few	TGTGCCAGCAGCGAAGGGACTAGTGTAACCGGGGAGCTGTTTTTT	CASSEGTSVTGELFF
.	TRBJ2-1	TRBV19	13	.	TGTGCCAGTAGTAAGACTACATCGCGGGAGCAGTTCTTC	CASSKTTSREQFF
.	TRBJ2-1	TRBV12-3/TRBV12-4	12	.	TGTGCCAGCAGTTTTATCGGTTTAGAGCAGTTCTTC	CASSFIGLEQFF
TRBD2	TRBJ2-7	TRBV6-5	16	few	TGTGCCAGCAGTTACGACGGGAGGGCCTTAAGTTACGAGCAGTACTTC	CASSYDGRALSYEQYF
.	TRBJ2-7	TRBV7-2	13	.	TGTGCCAGCAGCTCTGGGGTAACCTACGAGCAGTACTTC	CASSSGVTYEQYF
TRBD1	TRBJ2-7	TRBV11-2	16	.	TGTGCCAGCAGCTTAGAACGGGGAACAGGGGGCTACGAGCAGTACTTC	CASSLERGTGGYEQYF
.	TRBJ2-7	TRBV19	15	.	TGTGCCAGTAGTATGAGAGCCGGGGAGGCCTACGAGCAGTACTTC	CASSMRAGEAYEQYF
.	TRBJ1-1	TRBV2	14	.	TGTGCCAGCAGTGATACCGCAGGGATCACTGAAGCTTTCTTT	CASSDTAGITEAFF
.	TRBJ1-2	TRBV5-1	13	.	TGCGCCAGCGCACCGGATAGGGCCTATGGCTACACCTTC	CASAPDRAYGYTF
.	TRBJ2-2	TRBV24-1	15	.	TGTGCCACCAGTGATGCACGGACTACCACCGGGGAGCTGTTTTTT	CATSDARTTTGELFF
.	TRBJ2-1	TRBV6-5	14	.	TGTGCCAGCAGTTATCTGGACAGCCGCAATGAGCAGTTCTTC	CASSYLDSRNEQFF
.	TRBJ2-7	TRBV19	13	once	TGTGCCAGTAGTACGGGACACTTCTACGAGCAGTACTTC	CASSTGHFYEQYF
.	TRBJ2-2	TRBV12-5	14	.	TGTGCTAGTGTCTCTGAGGCCAACACCGGGGAGCTGTTTTTT	CASVSEANTGELFF
TRBD1	TRBJ1-1	TRBV24-1	13	.	TGTGCCACCAGTGTACAGGGGTCGCCTGAAGCTTTCTTT	CATSVQGSPEAFF
TRBD2	TRBJ2-1	TRBV20-1	15	.	TGCAGTGCTAGTCTCCGAGCGGGAGCCTACAATGAGCAGTTCTTC	CSASLRAGAYNEQFF
.	TRBJ1-1	TRBV3-1/TRBV3-2	13	.	TGTGCCAGCAGCCAAGTCGGGAACACTGAAGCTTTCTTT	CASSQVGNTEAFF
TRBD1	TRBJ1-1	TRBV28	16	.	TGTGCCAGCAGTTCCCAACAGGGGGGAGTGCACACTGAAGCTTTCTTT	CASSSQQGGVHTEAFF
.	TRBJ2-5	TRBV6-5	11	.	TGTGCCAGCAAACATCAAGAGACCCAGTACTTC	CASKHQETQYF
.	TRBJ2-5	TRBV24-1	13	.	TGTGCCACCAGTGCCCAGGGACGAGAGACCCAGTACTTC	CATSAQGRETQYF
TRBD1	TRBJ2-7	TRBV10-2	16	.	TGCGCCAGCAGTGACCCCGGACAGGGAAAACACTACGAGCAGTACTTC	CASSDPGQGKHYEQYF
TRBD2	TRBJ2-5	TRBV19	16	.	TGTGCCAGTAGTATTGGTTGGACTAGCGGGCAAGAGACCCAGTACTTC	CASSIGWTSGQETQYF
.	TRBJ2-3	TRBV30	15	.	TGTGCCTGGAGTGGGGTTAGCGCTAGCACAGATACGCAGTATTTT	CAWSGVSASTDTQYF
.	TRBJ1-5	TRBV19	16	.	TGTGCCAGTAGTATAGAAGGCGCGTGGTCGAATCAGCCCCAGCATTTT	CASSIEGAWSNQPQHF
.	TRBJ2-4	TRBV28	13	.	TGTGCCAGCACGGCCCAACTGGGGTACATTCAGTACTTC	CASTAQLGYIQYF
.	TRBJ1-2	TRBV3-1/TRBV3-2	16	.	TGTGCCAGCAGCCAAGCCCCTTACGGGGGGGCCTATGGCTACACCTTC	CASSQAPYGGAYGYTF
.	TRBJ1-3	TRBV10-3	13	.	TGTGCCGCTCAAAGCACCTCTGGAAACACCATATATTTT	CAAQSTSGNTIYF
.	TRBJ1-5	TRBV29-1	13	.	TGCAGCGTTGTCTCAGGGGCAGGACAGCCCCAGCATTTT	CSVVSGAGQPQHF
.	TRBJ2-7	TRBV5-5	14	once	TGTGCCAGCAGCCCTAGGTCGGGCAGCTACGAGCAGTACTTC	CASSPRSGSYEQYF
.	TRBJ1-1	TRBV3-1/TRBV3-2	14	.	TGTGCCAGCAGCCAAGAGGGCAGGGTTACTGAAGCTTTCTTT	CASSQEGRVTEAFF
TRBD1	TRBJ1-1	TRBV19	13	.	TGTGCCAGTAGTATCCGGGAACAGGGGAAAGCTTTCTTT	CASSIREQGKAFF